This T cell receptor beta chain was documented in a study of CD8 T cells in Susac syndrome. An input of roughly 0.5 to 1 ug of RNA was subjected to reverse transcription using random hexamers. TCRdb reprocessed the immunoSEQ multiplex PCR reads via MiXCR and lists one record per CDR3 protein. This sample carries fewer than 350,000 distinct CDR3 sequences, about 89% of them seen once, and the ten largest clones take under 0.2%. Both CD4+ and CD8+ T cells were negatively isolated, and TEMRA cells underwent FACS enrichment. There are 12 residues in the CDR3. V shed 3 bases and J shed 9 bases, with 6 bases lying between them. Germline CDR1 MDHEN, CDR2 SYDVKM.

The specimen was CD8+ T cells from PBMCs. This sequence was found in a human donor with multiple sclerosis. J is TRBJ1-6 and V is TRBV28, with D uncertain. CDR3 DNA sequence: TGTGCCAGCAGTTTGTTCAGTTCACCCCTCCACTTT. Protein: CASSLFSSPLHF.